A single sample gave rise to the 21 T cell receptor beta chains below, sequenced in a study of cytomegalovirus exposure and HLA in healthy donors. The PCR employed 60 Vbeta primers together with 13 Jbeta primers. Method: immunoSEQ multiplex PCR; TCRdb's copy keeps in-frame clones and lacks some. The repertoire has about 170,000 clones, around 78% of them found once; the top ten carry roughly 0.76%. Material: PBMCs. These receptors were collected from a female donor in good health and CMV-seronegative.

To note about this clone: At one boundary the junction diverges from the germline segment, which might be a read error. The chain links TRBV11-2 to TRBJ2-6, with D tentatively TRBD1 (5 bases). The CDR3 runs 16 residues. CDR1 SGHAT and CDR2 FQNNGV come from the germline V gene. The CDR3 DNA reads TGTGCCAGCAGACCGAGTTTGAACTCTGGGGCCAACGGCCTGACTTTC. Its translation is CASRPSLNSGANGLTF. Full variable domain (missing parts from reference TRBV11-2 and TRBJ2-6): EAGVAQSPRYKIIEKRQSVAFWCNPISGHATLYWYQQILGQGPKLLIQFQNNGVVDDSQLPKDRFSAERLKGVDSTLKIQPAKLEDSAVYLCASRPSLNSGANGLTFGAGSRLTVL.

The chain recombines TRBV7-2 with TRBJ2-3; possible D gene TRBD2, 7 bases. Trimming stripped 5 bases from V and 0 bases from J, with 21 bases between. Germline V gives CDR1 SGHTA, CDR2 FQGNSA. The CDR3 is 18 amino acids. The CDR3 loop is CASSRRARGGASTDTQYF. CDR3 in DNA: TGTGCCAGCAGCCGTAGAGCTAGGGGGGGGGCGAGCACAGATACGCAGTATTTT.

This chain uses TRBV6-5 with TRBJ1-2; D is ambiguous. The germline CDR1 and CDR2 sequences are MNHEY and SVGAGI. This CDR3 has 15 residues. V lost 2 bases to trimming and J lost 8 bases, with 18 bases between them. CDR3 in DNA: TGTGCCAGCAGTTACGGGAGGTTGGGGAATTCGGGCTACACCTTC. Its protein is CASSYGRLGNSGYTF.

V usage is TRBV9 and J usage is TRBJ1-1, with D possibly being TRBD1 (5 bases). The V and J ends lost 3 bases and 4 bases respectively, with 16 bases between them. This CDR3 has 15 residues. Germline CDR1 reads SGDLS; CDR2 reads YYNGEE. The CDR3 is CASSGPTGWGTEAFF. The CDR3 DNA reads as TGTGCCAGCAGCGGACCAACAGGTTGGGGCACTGAAGCTTTCTTT.

V and J are TRBV5-1 and TRBJ1-4; 8 nucleotides align to TRBD1. There are 15 residues in the CDR3. Unmatched junction bases numbered 5, after V lost 4 bases and J lost 3 bases. Germline CDR1 and CDR2: SGHRS and YFSETQ. CDR3 sequence: CASSGQGGPNEKLFF. The CDR3 region has the DNA TGCGCCAGCAGCGGACAGGGAGGCCCTAATGAAAAACTGTTTTTT.

This chain links TRBV6-1 with TRBJ2-1; a possible D gene is TRBD2 (5 bases). Germline V gives CDR1 MNHNS, CDR2 SASEGT. Deletions cut 3 bases from V and 4 bases from J, with 10 bases between. The CDR3 length is 14 residues. Here the CDR3 DNA reads TGTGCCAGCAGTGACGCTAGCAGGTACAATGAGCAGTTCTTC. Translation gives CASSDASRYNEQFF.

On this clone itself: An end of the junction differs from the germline gene, which may be a read error. This chain joins TRBV7-7 and TRBJ1-6, with D tentatively TRBD1 (6 bases). This CDR3 comprises 14 residues. Per germline, CDR1 SSHAT and CDR2 FNYEAQ (reference sequence). In DNA, the CDR3 is TGTGCTAGCAGCTTGGGGGGGCCGGGTTCACCCCTCCACTTT. Translated, it gives CASSLGGPGSPLHF.

The V call is TRBV14, the J call TRBJ1-2, with D perhaps matching TRBD1 (5 bases). There are 14 residues in the CDR3. Trimming stripped 1 base from V and 0 bases from J, with 6 bases between. Germline V gene sequence: CDR1 SGHDN, CDR2 FVKESK. CDR3 bases: TGTGCCAGCAGCCAAGTAGGGGCTAACTATGGCTACACCTTC. Translating it yields CASSQVGANYGYTF.

V usage is TRBV19 and J usage is TRBJ2-5, with D hard to call. Trimming removed 5 bases from V and 2 bases from J, with 15 bases in between. Germline V gives CDR1 LNHDA, CDR2 SQIVND (reference sequence). The CDR3 length is 15 residues. CDR3 bases: TGTGCCAGTAGTCCCGTTTGGGCGAGACAAGAGACCCAGTACTTC. Translated: CASSPVWARQETQYF.

The table lists this clone with a count of one. This chain uses TRBV10-3 with TRBJ1-1, with 10 nucleotides matching TRBD1. Germline V gene lookup returns CDR1 ENHRY and CDR2 SYGVKD. The CDR3 loop spans 14 amino acids. With 5 bases clipped from V and 5 bases from J, the junction kept 5 bases outside the gene matches. DNA of the CDR3: TGTGCCATCAGTAGTGACAGGGGGCGAACTGAAGCTTTCTTT. Its protein is CAISSDRGRTEAFF.

V is TRBV5-8 and J is TRBJ1-4, with D possibly matching TRBD1 (5 bases). Trimming removed 4 bases at V and 3 bases at J, with 13 bases between. The CDR3 consists of 15 residues. Germline lookup yields CDR1 SGHTS and CDR2 YDEGEE. The CDR3 DNA follows: TGTGCCAGCAGCCGTGGACACTCACCTAATGAAAAACTGTTTTTT. Its translation: CASSRGHSPNEKLFF.

The chain links TRBV6-1 to TRBJ1-6; the D is unclear. The V and J ends lost 4 bases and 9 bases respectively, with 4 bases between them. Germline CDR1 MNHNS, CDR2 SASEGT. This CDR3 has 11 amino acids. The CDR3 sequence: CASSVGSPLHF. CDR3 DNA sequence: TGTGCCAGCAGTGTCGGTTCACCCCTCCACTTT.

The gene calls are TRBV7-3 and TRBJ2-2; no clear D gene. Trimming stripped 0 bases from V and 3 bases from J, with 8 bases between. CDR3 length: 15 residues. CDR1 is SGHTA, CDR2 FQGTGA, per germline. The CDR3 is CASSLTGEDTGELFF. CDR3 DNA sequence: TGTGCCAGCAGCTTAACAGGAGAAGACACCGGGGAGCTGTTTTTT.

The rearrangement links TRBV28 to TRBJ1-6; 9 nucleotides align to TRBD1. The length of the CDR3 is 14 residues. The ends lost 4 bases at V and 7 bases at J; junction bases unmatched: 2. Germline CDR1 MDHEN, CDR2 SYDVKM. The chain's CDR3 is CASSSGTGNSPLHF. CDR3 sequence (DNA): TGTGCCAGCAGTTCCGGGACAGGGAATTCACCCCTCCACTTT.

The chain is built from TRBV30 and TRBJ2-3, with D tentatively TRBD2 (5 bases). Trimming stripped 5 bases from V and 3 bases from J, with 15 bases between. The germline V gene has CDR1 GTSNPN and CDR2 SVGIG (reference sequence). The CDR3 consists of 14 residues. Here the CDR3 reads CAWCEGFGTDTQYF. The CDR3 region has the DNA TGTGCCTGGTGCGAGGGTTTTGGGACAGATACGCAGTATTTT.

The CDR3 bases are TGTGCCAGCAGCTACCCCGGGAGCTCCTACGAGCAGTACTTC. Its translation: CASSYPGSSYEQYF. This chain joins TRBV7-9 and TRBJ2-7; D is possibly TRBD2 (6 bases). CDR1 and CDR2 from the germline V gene are SEHNR and FQNEAQ (reference sequence). The CDR3 spans 14 residues. Trimming took off 4 bases at V and 0 bases at J, with 10 bases between the two ends. Full variable domain (outside the CDR3, taken from reference TRBV7-9 and TRBJ2-7): DTGVSQNPRHKITKRGQNVTFRCDPISEHNRLYWYRQTLGQGPEFLTYFQNEAQLEKSRLLSDRFSAERPKGSFSTLEIQRTEQGDSAMYLCASSYPGSSYEQYFGPGTRLTVT.

The V gene is TRBV28, the J gene TRBJ2-1; D is possibly TRBD2 (6 bases). The CDR3 totals 17 residues. The V and J ends lost 6 bases and 5 bases respectively, with 23 bases between them. Germline values: CDR1 MDHEN, CDR2 SYDVKM. The CDR3 protein is CASRGGRGYRADNEQFF. The CDR3 region has the DNA TGTGCCAGCAGGGGAGGTAGGGGCTATAGAGCCGACAATGAGCAGTTCTTC. Drawing the rest from reference TRBV28 and TRBJ2-1, the complete variable domain is DVKVTQSSRYLVKRTGEKVFLECVQDMDHENMFWYRQDPGLGLRLIYFSYDVKMKEKGDIPEGYSVSREKKERFSLILESASTNQTSMYLCASRGGRGYRADNEQFFGPGTRLTVL.

The gene calls are TRBV2 and TRBJ1-3, with 7 bases that match TRBD1. This CDR3 contains 15 residues. CDR1 SNHLY and CDR2 FYNNEI come from the germline V gene. Germline trimming cut 3 bases from V and 1 base from J; bases unmatched to any gene: 3. The CDR3 DNA follows: TGTGCCAGCAGTGATAGGACAGGATCTGGAAACACCATATATTTT. As protein: CASSDRTGSGNTIYF.

This sequence joins TRBV5-6 and TRBJ2-1; TRBD1 agrees at 7 bases. J lost 8 bases, V lost 7 bases, and 12 bases had no gene match. There are 14 residues in the CDR3. Germline V CDR1 and CDR2: SGHDT, YYEEEE. This CDR3 is CASRGGRERHEQFF. The DNA of the CDR3 is TGTGCCAGCCGAGGGGGCAGGGAAAGGCATGAGCAGTTCTTC. The full variable domain, its missing parts supplied by reference TRBV5-6 and TRBJ2-1, is DAGVTQSPTHLIKTRGQQVTLRCSPKSGHDTVSWYQQALGQGPQFIFQYYEEEERQRGNFPDRFSGHQFPNYSSELNVNALLLGDSALYLCASRGGRERHEQFFGPGTRLTVL.

V and J are TRBV4-1 and TRBJ2-2, with 7 bases lining up with TRBD1. This CDR3 has 16 residues. Trimming at V came to 3 bases and at J to 6 bases, leaving 10 bases not matched to a gene. CDR1 and CDR2 from the germline V gene are MGHRA and YSYEKL. This CDR3 reads CASSHLRPQGPGELFF. The DNA for the CDR3 is TGCGCCAGCAGCCATCTTCGCCCACAGGGGCCCGGGGAGCTGTTTTTT.

For the CDR3, the DNA is TGTGCCAGCAGCCAATCGTCAGTCCAGCCCCAGCATTTT. This translates into CASSQSSVQPQHF. The V call is TRBV16, the J call TRBJ1-5; D uncertain. Per the germline V gene, CDR1 is KGHSY and CDR2 is FQNENV. The CDR3 length is 13 residues. Trimming cost V 0 bases and J 7 bases, with 7 bases left between them.